These T cell receptor beta chains were read from a single sample in a study of naive and memory T cell subsets. TCRdb redid the calling of the UMI-ligation and nested PCR reads with MiXCR, one entry per CDR3 protein. The table has around 110,000 distinct CDR3 sequences, 35% to 40% seen once. The sample comprised central memory CD4+ T cells from blood. The receptors come from a human donor in good health. CDR3s include the opening cysteine and the closing phenylalanine or tryptophan. Size tells how often a clone was seen (once, few, many) or the class of an expanded clone, and some rows leave it out.

TRBV19	NA	CASSIPRSSYNEQFF
TRBV15	once	CATSWTGNNSPLHF
TRBV10-3	NA	CAISRLAGGLNEQFF
TRBV28	NA	CASKGQGDEQFF
TRBV3-1	many	CASSRASSGALAKNIQYF
TRBV5-4	NA	CASRAGGRERTDTQYF
TRBV28	few	CASSPSSGKASSEQFF
TRBV7-9	NA	CASSLESYEQYF
TRBV20-1	NA	CSGRGDTGELFF
TRBV12-3/TRBV12-4	few	CASSHQKLGGGTEAFF
TRBV5-5	NA	CASSQTHLRAQYF
TRBV4-3	NA	CASSQELAGDYEQFF
TRBV11-3	NA	CASSLGGKTRDTEQFF
TRBV6-5	few	CASSYSAPIQGYEQYF
TRBV28	NA	CASSLLVGSTDTQYF
TRBV3-1	NA	CASSPGQEKHSPLHF
TRBV20-1	many	CSAPRSHGTGELFF
TRBV14	few	CASSHGQTYEQYF
TRBV19	NA	CASKRTGAVQETQYF
TRBV24-1	few	CATSDPRASGQETQYF
TRBV7-7	NA	CASSRSSTGELFF
TRBV5-6	few	CASSYNLKGLAASYEQYF
TRBV28	NA	CASKGKGNQPQHF
TRBV30	few	CAWGRADTQYF
TRBV20-1	NA	CSAYSSGANVLTF
TRBV3-1	once	CASSQVTGTYNEQFF
TRBV9	few	CASSVALQETQYF
TRBV28	NA	CASSFPGTQTQYF
TRBV30	NA	CAWSHTGTTEAFF
TRBV20-1	NA	CSVTGSDSGYTF
TRBV20-1	NA	CSARLADTQYF
TRBV27	NA	CASRLLNTDTQYF
TRBV27	once	CASSPRLAGVLPYNEQFF
TRBV5-1	few	CASSAYPSGGNTGELFF
TRBV11-2	NA	CASSRRVGADTQYF
TRBV6-5	NA	CASRGDRGSGGYTF
TRBV29-1	NA	CSVIIQGFSDNEQFF
TRBV12-3/TRBV12-4	NA	CASSWKSVIPGELFF
TRBV29-1	NA	CSVAGQPKETQYF
TRBV7-9	few	CASSAPGISLIYEQYF
TRBV29-1	NA	CSVREGNQPQHF
TRBV12-3/TRBV12-4	few	CASSYGLAGPTF
TRBV20-1	few	CSARRTDLNSPLHF
TRBV30	NA	CAWSVLGRGNTGELFF
TRBV18	NA	CASSPLAESYEQYF
TRBV3-1	few	CASSQPGLAGPDTQYF
TRBV20-1	NA	CSAPPGSTDTQYF
TRBV5-1	NA	CASSDRTNYNEQFF
TRBV24-1	NA	CATSDKSLAVNEQFF
TRBV7-2	NA	CASSLAPGAVTGELFF
TRBV27	NA	CASKTNSGGTQYF
TRBV6-5	NA	CATSRDRGIGKSNEKLFF
TRBV20-1	NA	CSAYRKTEAFF
TRBV11-1	few	CASSLDGGYSPTNEKLFF
TRBV3-1	NA	CASSQVSNTIYF